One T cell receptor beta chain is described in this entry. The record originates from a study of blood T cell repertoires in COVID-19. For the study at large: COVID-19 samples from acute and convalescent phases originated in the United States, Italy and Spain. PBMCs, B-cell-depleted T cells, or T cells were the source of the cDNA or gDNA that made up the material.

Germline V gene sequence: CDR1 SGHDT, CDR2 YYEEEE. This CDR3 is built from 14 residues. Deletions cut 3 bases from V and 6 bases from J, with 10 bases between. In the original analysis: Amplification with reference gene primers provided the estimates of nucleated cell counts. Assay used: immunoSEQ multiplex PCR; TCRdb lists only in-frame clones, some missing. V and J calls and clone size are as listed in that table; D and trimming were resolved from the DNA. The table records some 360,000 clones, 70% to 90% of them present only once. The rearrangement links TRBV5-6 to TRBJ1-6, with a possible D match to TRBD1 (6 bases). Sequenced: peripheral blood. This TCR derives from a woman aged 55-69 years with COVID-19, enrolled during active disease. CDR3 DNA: TGTGCCAGCAGCTCGGGGGGGCGTAATTCACCCCTCCACTTT. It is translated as CASSSGGRNSPLHF.